This TCR beta chain originates from a study of T-cell memory formation after mild COVID-19. Whole-study results and caveats: The study found contracting CD4+ clones mainly in CM and EM and contracting CD8+ clones in EMRA. Clones shrinking from day 15 to 85 showed even CD4/CD8 mixes; later expanders tilted CD4+. Certain responding clones were present in pre-infection memory, suggesting participation of cross-reactive memory.

The TCR alpha and TCR beta cDNA libraries, bearing sample barcodes and UMIs, were generated by 5'RACE using constant-segment primers. MiXCR was run by TCRdb on the 5' RACE reads, yielding one entry per CDR3 protein. The sample records 300,000 or so distinct CDR3 sequences, under 20% being singletons. Comments on this clonotype: No antigen is known for it.

The sample was PBMCs or a T cell subset sorted from them (not recorded which). This sequence originates from a man aged 18 to 35 who had mild COVID-19 (a few samples of this study predate the infection). Cell type and time point are not known.

CDR3 region: CAISESLSASGRTSTDTQYF. The CDR3 DNA reads TGTGCCATCAGTGAGTCGCTTTCGGCTAGCGGGAGAACTAGCACAGATACGCAGTATTTT. This rearrangement joins TRBV10-3 to TRBJ2-3; 10 nucleotides align to TRBD2. Germline V CDR1 and CDR2: ENHRY, SYGVKD. The CDR3 runs 20 residues. Unmatched junction bases numbered 12, after V lost 0 bases and J lost 0 bases.